The rows below give T cell receptor beta chains drawn from one sample of a study of PD-1 blockade in classical Hodgkin lymphoma. Only in-frame clones appear in the TCRdb table, and some are missing; sequencing was by immunoSEQ multiplex PCR. The sample includes under 80,000 clones, 87% of them seen just once. This material consisted of peripheral blood mononuclear cells (PBMCs), taken before the fourth cycle of nivolumab. The receptors were sampled from a human donor with classical Hodgkin lymphoma. The CDR3 runs from the conserved cysteine through the conserved F or W. A D gene is named only where the DNA matches it firmly. The listing skips clone size in some rows; elsewhere it reads once, few, many or a size class.

>TRBJ1-5|NA|TRBD1|TRBV5-1
CASSLTGGGNQPQHF
TGCGCCAGCAGCTTGACAGGGGGAGGCAATCAGCCCCAGCATTTT
>TRBJ2-2|NA|TRBD1|TRBV5-4
CASSPRTGATGGELFF
TGTGCCAGCAGCCCGCGGACAGGGGCTACGGGGGGGGAGCTGTTTTTT
>TRBJ1-5|NA|NA|TRBV5-1
CASSLDSNNQPQHF
TGCGCCAGCAGCTTGGACAGTAACAATCAGCCCCAGCATTTT
>TRBJ1-5|NA|NA|TRBV7-9
CASSLDSDQPQHF
TGTGCCAGCAGCTTAGATTCAGATCAGCCCCAGCATTTT
>TRBJ2-3|NA|NA|TRBV11-2
CASSYGTDTQYF
TGTGCCAGCAGTTACGGGACAGATACGCAGTATTTT
>TRBJ1-1|NA|TRBD1|TRBV25-1
CASSLGGKNTEAFF
TGTGCCAGCAGTCTAGGGGGCAAGAACACTGAAGCTTTCTTT
>TRBJ2-2|NA|NA|TRBV10-2
CASVRDTGELFF
TGCGCCAGTGTGAGAGACACCGGGGAGCTGTTTTTT
>TRBJ1-1|few|TRBD1|TRBV5-1
CASSEDRGPTEAFF
TGCGCCAGCAGCGAAGACAGGGGGCCCACTGAAGCTTTCTTT
>TRBJ1-2|NA|NA|TRBV9
CASSVDPRGRRDGYTF
TGTGCCAGCAGCGTAGATCCCCGGGGCCGGAGAGATGGCTACACCTTC
>TRBJ1-3|NA|TRBD1|TRBV5-1
CASSVQGEGNTIYF
TGCGCCAGCAGCGTCCAGGGGGAGGGAAACACCATATATTTT
>TRBJ1-5|NA|NA|TRBV25-1
CASSESSRSQPQHF
TGTGCCAGCAGTGAATCGTCCCGATCCCAGCCCCAGCATTTT
>TRBJ1-4|NA|NA|TRBV28
CASRLAGSGQNEKLFF
TGTGCCAGCAGACTCGCCGGGTCCGGACAAAATGAAAAACTGTTTTTT
>TRBJ1-4|NA|TRBD1|TRBV9
CASSGGQPNEKLFF
TGTGCCAGCAGCGGGGGACAGCCTAATGAAAAACTGTTTTTT
>TRBJ1-6|NA|TRBD1|TRBV7-9
CASSPGTDNSPLHF
TGTGCCAGCAGCCCCGGGACAGATAATTCACCCCTCCACTTT
>TRBJ1-1|NA|TRBD1|TRBV7-6
CASSLEAGQGGLVTEAFF
TGTGCCAGCAGCTTAGAGGCGGGACAGGGCGGTTTGGTCACTGAAGCTTTCTTT
>TRBJ2-7|NA|TRBD1|TRBV19
CASPAGQVLRYF
TGTGCCAGTCCCGCGGGACAGGTCTTAAGGTACTTC
>TRBJ2-7|once|NA|TRBV5-4
CASSSGHYEQYF
TGTGCCAGCAGCTCTGGACACTACGAGCAGTACTTC
>TRBJ1-4|NA|NA|TRBV5-1
CASSFSPLNEKLFF
TGCGCCAGCAGCTTCAGCCCTCTGAATGAAAAACTGTTTTTT
>TRBJ1-4|NA|NA|TRBV5-1
CASSLGTDDANEKLFF
TGCGCCAGCAGCCTCGGGACGGATGATGCAAATGAAAAACTGTTTTTT
>TRBJ2-7|once|NA|TRBV6-5
CASSYLQGSYEQYF
TGTGCCAGCAGTTACCTACAGGGCTCCTACGAGCAGTACTTC
>TRBJ2-7|NA|NA|TRBV7-9
CASSLGRGWSYEQYF
TGTGCCAGCAGCTTAGGACGGGGGTGGTCCTACGAGCAGTACTTC
>TRBJ1-5|NA|TRBD1|TRBV7-9
CASSRMTGSQHF
TGTGCCAGCAGCCGAATGACAGGGAGCCAGCATTTT
>TRBJ1-3|NA|NA|TRBV6-6
CASNHRAVGNTIYF
TGTGCCAGCAACCACAGGGCCGTCGGAAACACCATATATTTT
>TRBJ2-7|NA|NA|TRBV28
CASSLAPTYEQYF
TGTGCCAGCAGTTTAGCCCCGACCTACGAGCAGTACTTC
>TRBJ1-1|NA|NA|TRBV30
CAWSSGMNTEAFF
TGTGCCTGGAGTTCTGGAATGAACACTGAAGCTTTCTTT
>TRBJ1-5|once|NA|TRBV7-8
CASSWIRDSNQPQHF
TGTGCCAGCAGCTGGATCAGGGATAGCAATCAGCCCCAGCATTTT
>TRBJ1-5|NA|NA|TRBV28
CASTRTRGGNNQPQHF
TGTGCCAGCACTCGGACGCGGGGGGGCAACAATCAGCCCCAGCATTTT
>TRBJ2-1|NA|TRBD2|TRBV5-1
CASSFLPLAGVSNEQFF
TGCGCCAGCAGCTTCCTCCCACTAGCGGGGGTGTCCAATGAGCAGTTCTTC
>TRBJ1-2|NA|NA|TRBV10-1
CASSEQRFYGYTF
TGCGCCAGCAGTGAACAGAGATTCTATGGCTACACCTTC
>TRBJ2-3|NA|TRBD2|TRBV25-1
CASSETRPLRGEDTQYF
TGTGCCAGCAGTGAAACGAGGCCCCTGCGGGGGGAAGATACGCAGTATTTT
>TRBJ2-3|NA|NA|TRBV7-9
CASSLRADTQYF
TGTGCCAGCAGCTTACGGGCGGATACGCAGTATTTT
>TRBJ2-1|NA|TRBD1|TRBV5-1
CASSLAQGAGDEQFF
TGCGCCAGCAGCTTGGCGCAGGGGGCGGGCGATGAGCAGTTCTTC
>TRBJ1-1|NA|NA|TRBV6-1
CASSEAEWPWDGTEAFF
TGTGCCAGCAGTGAAGCGGAGTGGCCTTGGGACGGTACTGAAGCTTTCTTT
>TRBJ1-1|NA|NA|TRBV5-1
CASSRTVGIGEAFF
TGCGCCAGCAGCCGGACCGTGGGGATTGGGGAAGCTTTCTTT
>TRBJ1-5|NA|NA|TRBV9
CASSPGPNQPQHF
TGTGCCAGCAGCCCAGGGCCGAATCAGCCCCAGCATTTT
>TRBJ1-1|once|NA|TRBV19
CASSIGQGEAFF
TGTGCCAGTAGTATTGGCCAGGGGGAAGCTTTCTTT
>TRBJ2-3|NA|NA|TRBV5-1
CASRIQKPTDTQYF
TGCGCCAGCAGAATCCAAAAACCCACAGATACGCAGTATTTT
>TRBJ2-2|once|TRBD2|TRBV4-1
CASSQVAGANTGELFF
TGCGCCAGCAGCCAAGTAGCGGGGGCTAACACCGGGGAGCTGTTTTTT
>TRBJ2-1|NA|NA|TRBV5-1
CASSSPSESYNEQFF
TGCGCCAGCAGCTCCCCTAGCGAATCCTACAATGAGCAGTTCTTC
>TRBJ1-2|NA|NA|TRBV6-5
CASSPGTNYGYTF
TGTGCCAGCAGCCCCGGGACTAACTATGGCTACACCTTC
>TRBJ2-7|NA|TRBD2|TRBV5-1
CASSTGTSGALRYEQYF
TGCGCCAGCAGTACCGGGACTAGCGGGGCCTTGCGGTACGAGCAGTACTTC
>TRBJ2-3|NA|NA|TRBV5-1
CASSPGRGVSDTQYF
TGCGCCAGCAGCCCCGGTCGGGGTGTTTCAGATACGCAGTATTTT
>TRBJ1-5|NA|NA|TRBV5-1
CASSLGRDQPQHF
TGCGCCAGCAGCTTGGGTCGGGATCAGCCCCAGCATTTT
>TRBJ2-1|NA|TRBD2|TRBV5-6
CASSPGLAGGYNEQFF
TGTGCCAGCAGCCCAGGACTAGCGGGGGGCTACAATGAGCAGTTCTTC
>TRBJ2-7|NA|NA|TRBV6-6
CASSYNRPAEQYF
TGTGCCAGCAGTTATAATCGACCGGCCGAGCAGTACTTC
>TRBJ1-6|NA|NA|TRBV5-6
CASRAEGLGNSPLHF
TGTGCCAGCCGCGCGGAGGGTTTGGGAAATTCACCCCTCCACTTT
>TRBJ1-2|NA|NA|TRBV7-9
CASSFPKEHNYGYTF
TGTGCCAGCAGCTTCCCCAAAGAACATAACTATGGCTACACCTTC
>TRBJ2-5|NA|TRBD2|TRBV5-1
CASSLNSGGARETQYF
TGCGCCAGCAGCTTAAACAGCGGGGGGGCTCGCGAGACCCAGTACTTC
>TRBJ2-7|NA|NA|TRBV7-3
CASSPQAYGGLRNEQYF
TGTGCCAGCAGCCCCCAGGCCTACGGGGGGCTGAGGAACGAGCAGTACTTC
>TRBJ2-1|NA|TRBD1|TRBV9
CAKGQGVRNEQFF
TGTGCCAAGGGACAGGGGGTAAGGAATGAGCAGTTCTTC
>TRBJ1-1|once|NA|TRBV5-1
CASSYSSNTEAFF
TGCGCCAGCAGCTACTCCTCGAACACTGAAGCTTTCTTT
>TRBJ2-7|NA|NA|TRBV4-1
CASSQEASTGSYEQYF
TGCGCCAGCAGCCAAGAGGCGAGTACAGGCTCCTACGAGCAGTACTTC